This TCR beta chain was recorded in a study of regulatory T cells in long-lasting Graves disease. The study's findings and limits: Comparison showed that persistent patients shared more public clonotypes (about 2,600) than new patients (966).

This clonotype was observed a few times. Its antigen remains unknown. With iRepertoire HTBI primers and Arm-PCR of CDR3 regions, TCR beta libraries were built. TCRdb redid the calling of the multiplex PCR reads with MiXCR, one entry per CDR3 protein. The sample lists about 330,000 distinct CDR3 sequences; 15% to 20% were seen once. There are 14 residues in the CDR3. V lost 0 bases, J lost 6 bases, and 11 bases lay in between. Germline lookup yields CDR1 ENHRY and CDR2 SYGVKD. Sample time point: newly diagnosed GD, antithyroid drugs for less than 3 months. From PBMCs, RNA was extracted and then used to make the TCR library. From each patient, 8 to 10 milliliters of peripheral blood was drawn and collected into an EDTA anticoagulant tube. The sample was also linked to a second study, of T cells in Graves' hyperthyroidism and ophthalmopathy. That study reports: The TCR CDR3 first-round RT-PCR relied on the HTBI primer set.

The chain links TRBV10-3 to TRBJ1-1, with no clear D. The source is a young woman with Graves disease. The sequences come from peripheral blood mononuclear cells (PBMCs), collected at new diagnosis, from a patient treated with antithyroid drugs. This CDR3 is CAISESDGSAEAFF. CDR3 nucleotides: TGTGCCATCAGTGAGTCTGACGGCTCAGCTGAAGCTTTCTTT.